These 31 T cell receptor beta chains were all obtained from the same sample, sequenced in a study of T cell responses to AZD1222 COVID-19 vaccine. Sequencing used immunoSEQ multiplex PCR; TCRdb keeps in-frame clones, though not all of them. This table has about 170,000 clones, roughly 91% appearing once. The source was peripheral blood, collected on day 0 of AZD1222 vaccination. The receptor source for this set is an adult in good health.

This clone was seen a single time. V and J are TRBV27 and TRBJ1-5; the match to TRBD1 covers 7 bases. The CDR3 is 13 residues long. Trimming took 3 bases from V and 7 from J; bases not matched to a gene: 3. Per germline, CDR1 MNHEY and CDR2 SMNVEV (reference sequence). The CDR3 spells CASSLLGGQPQHF. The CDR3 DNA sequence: TGTGCCAGCAGTTTGCTAGGGGGCCAGCCCCAGCATTTT.

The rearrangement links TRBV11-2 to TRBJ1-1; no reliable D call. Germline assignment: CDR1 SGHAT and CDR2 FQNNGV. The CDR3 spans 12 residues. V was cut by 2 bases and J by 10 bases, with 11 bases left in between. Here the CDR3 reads CASSLTGVAAFF. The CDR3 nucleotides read TGTGCCAGCAGCTTAACGGGTGTGGCAGCTTTCTTT.

CDR3: CASSGTAKQGGQETQYF. The CDR3, as DNA: TGTGCCAGCAGCGGGACGGCTAAACAGGGAGGCCAAGAGACCCAGTACTTC. The V call is TRBV7-9, the J call TRBJ2-5; D might be TRBD1 or TRBD2, each matching 6 bases. The ends were cut back, 5 bases at V and 1 base at J, with 20 bases in the middle. The CDR3 extends over 17 amino acids. Germline lookup yields CDR1 SEHNR and CDR2 FQNEAQ (reference sequence).

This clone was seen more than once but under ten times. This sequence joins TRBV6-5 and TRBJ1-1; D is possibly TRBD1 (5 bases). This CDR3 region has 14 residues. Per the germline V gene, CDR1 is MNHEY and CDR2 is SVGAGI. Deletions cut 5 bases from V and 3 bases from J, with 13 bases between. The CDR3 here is CASSHFDRDTEAFF. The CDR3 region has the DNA TGTGCCAGCAGTCACTTCGACAGAGACACTGAAGCTTTCTTT.

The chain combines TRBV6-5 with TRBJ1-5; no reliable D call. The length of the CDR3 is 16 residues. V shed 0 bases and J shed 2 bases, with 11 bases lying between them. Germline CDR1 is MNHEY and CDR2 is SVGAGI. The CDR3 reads CASSYSKFAGNQPQHF. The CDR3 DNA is TGTGCCAGCAGTTACTCGAAATTTGCAGGCAATCAGCCCCAGCATTTT.

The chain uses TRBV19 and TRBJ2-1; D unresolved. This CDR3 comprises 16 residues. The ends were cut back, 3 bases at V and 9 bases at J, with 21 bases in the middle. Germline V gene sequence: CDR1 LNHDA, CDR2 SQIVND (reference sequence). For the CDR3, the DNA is TGTGCCAGTAGTATCATCGAGACTCCCCGGTGGGGTGAGCAGTTCTTC. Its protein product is CASSIIETPRWGEQFF.

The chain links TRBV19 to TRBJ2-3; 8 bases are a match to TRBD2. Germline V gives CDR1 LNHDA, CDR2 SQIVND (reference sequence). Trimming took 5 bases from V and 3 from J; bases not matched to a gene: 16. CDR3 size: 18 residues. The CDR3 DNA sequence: TGTGCCAGTAGTCTCCAGAGTGGAGTCGGGGGGGCAACAGATACGCAGTATTTT. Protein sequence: CASSLQSGVGGATDTQYF. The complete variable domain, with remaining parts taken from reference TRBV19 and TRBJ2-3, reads DGGITQSPKYLFRKEGQNVTLSCEQNLNHDAMYWYRQDPGQGLRLIYYSQIVNDFQKGDIAEGYSVSREKKESFPLTVTSAQKNPTAFYLCASSLQSGVGGATDTQYFGPGTRLTVL.

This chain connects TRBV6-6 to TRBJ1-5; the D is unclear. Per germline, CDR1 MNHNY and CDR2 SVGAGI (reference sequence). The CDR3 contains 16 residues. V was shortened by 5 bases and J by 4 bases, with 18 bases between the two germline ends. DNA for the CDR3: TGTGCCAGCAGTACCCGTGGCCCGAGGGAAAATCAGCCCCAGCATTTT. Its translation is CASSTRGPRENQPQHF.

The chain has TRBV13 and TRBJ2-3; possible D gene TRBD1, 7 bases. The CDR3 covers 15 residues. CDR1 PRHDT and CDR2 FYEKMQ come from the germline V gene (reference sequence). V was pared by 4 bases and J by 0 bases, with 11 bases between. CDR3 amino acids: CASSSQGGSTDTQYF. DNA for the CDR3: TGTGCCAGCAGCTCCCAGGGGGGTAGCACAGATACGCAGTATTTT.

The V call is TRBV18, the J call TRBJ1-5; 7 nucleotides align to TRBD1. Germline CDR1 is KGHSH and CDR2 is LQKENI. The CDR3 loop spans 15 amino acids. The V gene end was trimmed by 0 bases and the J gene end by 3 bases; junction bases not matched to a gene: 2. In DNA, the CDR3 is TGTGCCAGCTCACCACCGGGGACAGTCAATCAGCCCCAGCATTTT. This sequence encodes CASSPPGTVNQPQHF.

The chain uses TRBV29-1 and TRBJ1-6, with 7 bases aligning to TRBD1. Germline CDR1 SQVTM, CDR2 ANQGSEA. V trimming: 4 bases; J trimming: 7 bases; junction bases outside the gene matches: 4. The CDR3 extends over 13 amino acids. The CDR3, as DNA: TGCAGCGTTGGAGAGGGGGCGAATTCACCCCTCCACTTT. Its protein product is CSVGEGANSPLHF.

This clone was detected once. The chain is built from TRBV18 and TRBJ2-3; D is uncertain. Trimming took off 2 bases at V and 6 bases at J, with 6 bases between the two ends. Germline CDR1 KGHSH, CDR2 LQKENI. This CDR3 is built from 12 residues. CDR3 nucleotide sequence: TGTGCCAGCTCACCAAAAGGGGATACGCAGTATTTT. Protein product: CASSPKGDTQYF.

The DNA of the CDR3 is TGTGCCAGCAGTCGTCAAAGCCCCAAAAACATTCAGTACTTC. It codes for CASSRQSPKNIQYF. The rearrangement uses TRBV6-5 and TRBJ2-4; no firm D call. CDR1 is MNHEY and CDR2 is SVGAGI in the germline V gene. V was pared by 5 bases and J by 2 bases, with 10 bases between. The CDR3 is 14 amino acids.

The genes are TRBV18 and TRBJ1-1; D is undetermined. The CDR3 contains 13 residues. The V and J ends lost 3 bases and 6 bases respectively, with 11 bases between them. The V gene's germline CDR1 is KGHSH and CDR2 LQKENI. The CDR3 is CASSPPVSSEAFF. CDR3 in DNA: TGTGCCAGCTCACCCCCGGTAAGCTCTGAAGCTTTCTTT.

CDR3 sequence: CASTAVYNTEAFF. The CDR3 nucleotides read TGTGCCAGCACCGCAGTATACAACACTGAAGCTTTCTTT. This chain connects TRBV12-3 or TRBV12-4 to TRBJ1-1, with no clear D. Trimming stripped 7 bases from V and 2 bases from J, with 11 bases between. The CDR3 runs to 13 residues.

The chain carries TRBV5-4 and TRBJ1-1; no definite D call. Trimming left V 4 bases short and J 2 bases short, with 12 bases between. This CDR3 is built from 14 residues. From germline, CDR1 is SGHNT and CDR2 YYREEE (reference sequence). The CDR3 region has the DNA TGTGCCAGCAGCCAATGGACCCAAAACACTGAAGCTTTCTTT. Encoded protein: CASSQWTQNTEAFF.

CDR3 protein: CASSPRTGSGNTIYF. CDR3 coding DNA: TGTGCCAGCAGCCCCAGGACAGGGTCTGGAAACACCATATATTTT. The V and J genes are TRBV5-6 and TRBJ1-3; 8 positions agree with TRBD1. The trim removed 4 bases at V and 1 base at J, leaving 4 bases unmatched. This CDR3 is built from 15 residues. Germline V gene sequence: CDR1 SGHDT, CDR2 YYEEEE.

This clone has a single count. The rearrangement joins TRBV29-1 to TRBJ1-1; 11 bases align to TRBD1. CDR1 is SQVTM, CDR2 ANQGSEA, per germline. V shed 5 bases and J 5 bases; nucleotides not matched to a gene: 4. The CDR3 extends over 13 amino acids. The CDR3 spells CSVRTGGLTEAFF. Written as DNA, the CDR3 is TGCAGCGTTAGGACAGGGGGCCTTACTGAAGCTTTCTTT.

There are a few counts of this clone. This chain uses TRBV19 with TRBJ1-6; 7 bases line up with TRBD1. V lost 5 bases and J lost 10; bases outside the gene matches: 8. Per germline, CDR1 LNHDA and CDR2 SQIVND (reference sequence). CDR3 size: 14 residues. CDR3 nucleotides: TGTGCCAGTAGTGAATCAGGGGGGCGGTCACCCCTCCACTTT. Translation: CASSESGGRSPLHF.

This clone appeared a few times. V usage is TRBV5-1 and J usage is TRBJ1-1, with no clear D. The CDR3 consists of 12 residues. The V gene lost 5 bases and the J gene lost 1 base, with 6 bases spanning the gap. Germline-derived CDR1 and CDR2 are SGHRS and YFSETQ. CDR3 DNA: TGCGCCAGCAGACGTTCGAACACTGAAGCTTTCTTT. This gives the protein CASRRSNTEAFF.

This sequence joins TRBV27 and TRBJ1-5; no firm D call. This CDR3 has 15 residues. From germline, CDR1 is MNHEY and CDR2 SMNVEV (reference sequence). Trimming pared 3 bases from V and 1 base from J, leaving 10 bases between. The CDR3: CASSFIGPSNQPQHF. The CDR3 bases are TGTGCCAGCAGTTTTATCGGGCCGAGCAATCAGCCCCAGCATTTT.

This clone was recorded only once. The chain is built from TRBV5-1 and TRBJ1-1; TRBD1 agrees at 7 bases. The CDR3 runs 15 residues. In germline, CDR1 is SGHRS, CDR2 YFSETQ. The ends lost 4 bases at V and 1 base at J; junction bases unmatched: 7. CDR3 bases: TGCGCCAGCAGCCCACTTGGGACAGAGAACACTGAAGCTTTCTTT. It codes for CASSPLGTENTEAFF.

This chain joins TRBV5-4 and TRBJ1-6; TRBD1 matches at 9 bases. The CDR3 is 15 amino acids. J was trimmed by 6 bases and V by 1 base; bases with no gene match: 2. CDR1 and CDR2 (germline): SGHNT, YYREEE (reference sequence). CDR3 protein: CASSLRTGANSPLHF. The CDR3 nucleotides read TGTGCCAGCAGCTTGCGGACAGGGGCTAATTCACCCCTCCACTTT. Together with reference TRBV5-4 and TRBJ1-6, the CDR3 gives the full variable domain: ETGVTQSPTHLIKTRGQQVTLRCSSQSGHNTVSWYQQALGQGPQFIFQYYREEENGRGNFPPRFSGLQFPNYSSELNVNALELDDSALYLCASSLRTGANSPLHFGNGTRLTVT.

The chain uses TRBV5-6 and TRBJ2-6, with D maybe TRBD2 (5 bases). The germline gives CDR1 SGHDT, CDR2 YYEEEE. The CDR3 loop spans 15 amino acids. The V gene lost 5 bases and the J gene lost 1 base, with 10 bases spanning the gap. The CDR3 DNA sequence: TGTGCCAGCAGGCCAGGAGGATCTGGGGCCAACGTCCTGACTTTC. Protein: CASRPGGSGANVLTF.

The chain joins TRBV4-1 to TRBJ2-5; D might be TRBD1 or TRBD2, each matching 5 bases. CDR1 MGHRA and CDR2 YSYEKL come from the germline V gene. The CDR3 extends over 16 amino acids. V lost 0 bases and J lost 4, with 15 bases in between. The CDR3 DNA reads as TGCGCCAGCAGCCAAGATTCAGGGCGCGGGCCAGAGACCCAGTACTTC. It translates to CASSQDSGRGPETQYF.

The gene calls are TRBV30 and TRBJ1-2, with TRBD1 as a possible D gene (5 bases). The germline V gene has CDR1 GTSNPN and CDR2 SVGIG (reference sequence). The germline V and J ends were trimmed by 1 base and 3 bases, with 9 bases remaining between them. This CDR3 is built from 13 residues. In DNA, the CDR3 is TGTGCCTGGAGTGACTGGGGGGACTATGGCTACACCTTC. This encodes CAWSDWGDYGYTF. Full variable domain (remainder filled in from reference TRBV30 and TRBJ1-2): SQTIHQWPATLVQPVGSPLSLECTVEGTSNPNLYWYRQAAGRGLQLLFYSVGIGQISSEVPQNLSASRPQDRQFILSSKKLLLSDSGFYLCAWSDWGDYGYTFGSGTRLTVV.

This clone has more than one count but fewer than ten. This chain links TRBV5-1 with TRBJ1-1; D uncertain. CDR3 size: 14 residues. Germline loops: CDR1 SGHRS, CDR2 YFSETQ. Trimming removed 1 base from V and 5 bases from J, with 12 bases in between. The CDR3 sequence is CASSLQAGWTEAFF. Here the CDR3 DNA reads TGCGCCAGCAGCTTGCAGGCCGGGTGGACTGAAGCTTTCTTT.

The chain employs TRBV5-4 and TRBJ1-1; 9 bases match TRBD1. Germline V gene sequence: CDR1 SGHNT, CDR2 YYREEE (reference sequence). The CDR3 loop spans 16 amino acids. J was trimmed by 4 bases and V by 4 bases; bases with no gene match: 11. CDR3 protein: CASSRPGTGRGTEAFF. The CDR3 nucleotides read TGTGCCAGCAGCCGTCCCGGGACAGGGAGGGGCACTGAAGCTTTCTTT.

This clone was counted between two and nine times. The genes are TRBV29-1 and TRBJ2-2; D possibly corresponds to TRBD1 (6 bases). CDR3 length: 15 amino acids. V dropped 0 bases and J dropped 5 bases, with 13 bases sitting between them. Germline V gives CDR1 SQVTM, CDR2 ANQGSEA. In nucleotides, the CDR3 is TGCAGCGTTGAAGATCCGCAGGGGCTGACCGGGGAGCTGTTTTTT. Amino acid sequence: CSVEDPQGLTGELFF.

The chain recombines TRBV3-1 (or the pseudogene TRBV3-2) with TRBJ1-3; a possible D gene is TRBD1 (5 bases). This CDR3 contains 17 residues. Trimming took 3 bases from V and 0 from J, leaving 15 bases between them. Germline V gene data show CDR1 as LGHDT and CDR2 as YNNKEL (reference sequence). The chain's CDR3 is CASSHIPGLSSGNTIYF. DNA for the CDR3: TGTGCCAGCAGCCACATCCCGGGACTCAGCTCTGGAAACACCATATATTTT.

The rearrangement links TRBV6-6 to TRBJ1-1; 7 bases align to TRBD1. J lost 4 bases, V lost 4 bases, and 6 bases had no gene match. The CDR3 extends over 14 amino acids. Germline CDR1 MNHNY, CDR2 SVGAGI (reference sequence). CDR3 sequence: CASSSGQGVTEAFF. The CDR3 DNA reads TGTGCCAGCAGTTCGGGGCAGGGGGTCACTGAAGCTTTCTTT.